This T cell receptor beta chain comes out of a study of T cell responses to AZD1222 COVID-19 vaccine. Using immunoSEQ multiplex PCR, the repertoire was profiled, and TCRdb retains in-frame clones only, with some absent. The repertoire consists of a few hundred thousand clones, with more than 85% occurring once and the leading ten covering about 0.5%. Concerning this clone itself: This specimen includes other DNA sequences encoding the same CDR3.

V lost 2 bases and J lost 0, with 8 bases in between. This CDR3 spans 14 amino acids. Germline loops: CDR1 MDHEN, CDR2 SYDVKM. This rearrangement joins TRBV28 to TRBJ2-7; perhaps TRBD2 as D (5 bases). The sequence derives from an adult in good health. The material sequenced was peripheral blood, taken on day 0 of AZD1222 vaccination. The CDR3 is CASSLGGSSYEQYF. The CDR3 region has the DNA TGTGCCAGCAGTTTAGGTGGGAGCTCCTACGAGCAGTACTTC.